This T cell receptor beta chain was identified during a study of tumor-infiltrating lymphocytes in oesophageal squamous cell carcinoma. This clonotype came up many times. The CDR3 extends over 15 amino acids. The V and J ends lost 2 bases and 3 bases respectively, with 13 bases between them. Germline CDR1 and CDR2: MNHEY and SMNVEV (reference sequence). In TCRdb, the PCR reads were re-called with MiXCR into one record per CDR3 protein. The data show 20,000 or so distinct CDR3 sequences, with around 40% seen just once and approximately 41% held by the top ten. This clonotype was obtained from a male donor with esophageal squamous cell carcinoma. The chain employs TRBV27 and TRBJ1-2; D is perhaps TRBD1 (6 bases). Source material: esophageal tumor tissue. In DNA form, the CDR3 reads TGTGCCAGCAGTTTAGGGCCCACAGGGCACTATGGCTACACCTTC. Its protein is CASSLGPTGHYGYTF.